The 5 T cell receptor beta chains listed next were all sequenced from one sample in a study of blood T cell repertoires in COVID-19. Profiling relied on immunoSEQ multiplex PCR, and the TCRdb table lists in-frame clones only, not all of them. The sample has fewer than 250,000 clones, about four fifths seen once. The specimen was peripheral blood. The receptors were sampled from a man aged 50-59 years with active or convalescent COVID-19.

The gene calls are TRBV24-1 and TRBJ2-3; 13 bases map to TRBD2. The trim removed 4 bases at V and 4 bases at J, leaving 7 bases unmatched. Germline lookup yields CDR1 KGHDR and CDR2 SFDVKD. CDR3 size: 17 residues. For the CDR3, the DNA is TGTGCCACCAGTGACCCGGGACTAGCGGGAATCGCAGATACGCAGTATTTT. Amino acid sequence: CATSDPGLAGIADTQYF.

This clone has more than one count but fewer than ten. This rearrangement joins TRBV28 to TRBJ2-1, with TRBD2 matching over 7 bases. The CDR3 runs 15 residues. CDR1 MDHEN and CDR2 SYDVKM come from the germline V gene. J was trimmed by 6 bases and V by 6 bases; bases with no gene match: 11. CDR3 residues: CASSPPSGGRNEQFF. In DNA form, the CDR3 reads TGTGCCAGCAGCCCTCCTAGCGGAGGACGCAATGAGCAGTTCTTC.

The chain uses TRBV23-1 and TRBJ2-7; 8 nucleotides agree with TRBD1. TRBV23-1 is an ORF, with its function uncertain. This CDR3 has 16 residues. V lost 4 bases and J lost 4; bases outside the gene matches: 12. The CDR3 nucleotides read TGCGCCAGCAGTCCCACCGGGACAGGTTCCACTTACGAGCAGTACTTC. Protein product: CASSPTGTGSTYEQYF.

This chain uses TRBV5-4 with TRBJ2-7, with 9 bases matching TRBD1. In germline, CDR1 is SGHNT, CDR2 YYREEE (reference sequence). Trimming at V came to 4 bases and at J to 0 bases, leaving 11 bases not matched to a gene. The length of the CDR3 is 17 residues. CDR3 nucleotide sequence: TGTGCCAGCAGCCCCCCCGGGACAGGGAGAAGCTCCTACGAGCAGTACTTC. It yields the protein CASSPPGTGRSSYEQYF.

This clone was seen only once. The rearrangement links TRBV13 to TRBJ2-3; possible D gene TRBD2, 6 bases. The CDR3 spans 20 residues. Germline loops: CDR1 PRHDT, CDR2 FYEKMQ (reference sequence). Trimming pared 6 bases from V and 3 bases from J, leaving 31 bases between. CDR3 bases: TGTGCCAGCAGAGGCCCCTTTACAGCGCGGGGAAAAAGTGGTACAGATACGCAGTATTTT. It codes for CASRGPFTARGKSGTDTQYF.